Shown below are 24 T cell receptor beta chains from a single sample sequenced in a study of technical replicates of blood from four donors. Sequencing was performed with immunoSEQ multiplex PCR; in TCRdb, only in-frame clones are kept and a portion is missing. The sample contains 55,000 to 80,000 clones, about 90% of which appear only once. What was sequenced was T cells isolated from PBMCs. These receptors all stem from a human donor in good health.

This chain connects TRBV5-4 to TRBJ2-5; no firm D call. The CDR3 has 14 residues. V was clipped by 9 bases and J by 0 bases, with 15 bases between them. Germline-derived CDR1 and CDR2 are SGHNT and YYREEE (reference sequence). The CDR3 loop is CATRGGTNQETQYF. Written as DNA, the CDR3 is TGTGCCACCCGCGGCGGAACTAACCAAGAGACCCAGTACTTC.

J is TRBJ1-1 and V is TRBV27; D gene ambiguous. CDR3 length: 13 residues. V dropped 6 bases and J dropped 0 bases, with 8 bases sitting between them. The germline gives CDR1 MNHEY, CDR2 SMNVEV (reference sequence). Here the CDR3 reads CASSLSVNTEAFF. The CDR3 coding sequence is TGTGCCAGCAGCCTCAGTGTGAACACTGAAGCTTTCTTT.

The CDR3 sequence: CSALGLAGGEQYF. For the CDR3, the DNA is TGCAGCGCTTTGGGACTAGCGGGAGGCGAGCAGTACTTC. The chain employs TRBV29-1 and TRBJ2-7; 15 bases agree with TRBD2. V was clipped by 7 bases and J by 6 bases; unmatched bases: 4. This CDR3 is built from 13 residues. CDR1 and CDR2 from the germline V gene are SQVTM and ANQGSEA.

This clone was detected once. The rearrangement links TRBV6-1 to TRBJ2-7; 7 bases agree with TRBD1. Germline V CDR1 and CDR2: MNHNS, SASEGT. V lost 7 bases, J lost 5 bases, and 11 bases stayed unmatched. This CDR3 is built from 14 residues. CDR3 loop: CASNLDRVLDEQYF. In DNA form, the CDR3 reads TGTGCCAGCAACCTAGACAGGGTTTTGGACGAGCAGTACTTC.

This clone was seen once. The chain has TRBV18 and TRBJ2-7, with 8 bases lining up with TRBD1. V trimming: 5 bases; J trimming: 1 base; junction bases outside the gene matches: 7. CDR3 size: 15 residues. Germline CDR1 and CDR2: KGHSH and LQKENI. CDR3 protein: CASSAPGQASYEQYF. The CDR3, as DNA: TGTGCCAGCTCAGCCCCGGGACAGGCATCCTACGAGCAGTACTTC. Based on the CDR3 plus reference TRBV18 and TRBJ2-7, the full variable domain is NAGVMQNPRHLVRRRGQEARLRCSPMKGHSHVYWYRQLPEEGLKFMVYLQKENIIDESGMPKERFSAEFPKEGPSILRIQQVVRGDSAAYFCASSAPGQASYEQYFGPGTRLTVT.

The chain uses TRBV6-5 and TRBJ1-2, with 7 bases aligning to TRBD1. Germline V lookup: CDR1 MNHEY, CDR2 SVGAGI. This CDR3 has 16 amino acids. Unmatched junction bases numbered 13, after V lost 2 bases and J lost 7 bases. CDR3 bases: TGTGCCAGCAGTTACGCAGCGACAGGGTATAGTTCTGGCTACACCTTC. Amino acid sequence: CASSYAATGYSSGYTF.

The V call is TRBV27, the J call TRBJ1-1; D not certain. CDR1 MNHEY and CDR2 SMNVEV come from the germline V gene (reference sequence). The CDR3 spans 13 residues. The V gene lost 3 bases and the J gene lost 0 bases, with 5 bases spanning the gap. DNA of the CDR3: TGTGCCAGCAGTTTCGTTATGAACACTGAAGCTTTCTTT. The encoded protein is CASSFVMNTEAFF.

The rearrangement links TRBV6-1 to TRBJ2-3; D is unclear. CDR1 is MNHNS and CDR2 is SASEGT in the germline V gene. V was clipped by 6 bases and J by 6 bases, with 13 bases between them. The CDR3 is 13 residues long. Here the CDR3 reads CASRAFTTDTQYF. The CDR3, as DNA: TGTGCCAGCAGAGCCTTTACTACGGATACGCAGTATTTT.

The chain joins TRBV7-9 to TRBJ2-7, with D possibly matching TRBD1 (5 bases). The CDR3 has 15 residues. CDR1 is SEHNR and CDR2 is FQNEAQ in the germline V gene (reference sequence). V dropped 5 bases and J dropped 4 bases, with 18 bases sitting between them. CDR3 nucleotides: TGTGCCAGCAGCGAAGGGTCCAGGGTCGGATACGAGCAGTACTTC. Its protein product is CASSEGSRVGYEQYF.

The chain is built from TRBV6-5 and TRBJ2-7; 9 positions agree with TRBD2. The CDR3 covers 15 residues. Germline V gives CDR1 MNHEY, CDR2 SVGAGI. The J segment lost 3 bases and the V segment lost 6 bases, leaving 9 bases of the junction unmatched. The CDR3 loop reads CASRHPSSGNYEQYF. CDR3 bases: TGTGCCAGCAGACATCCTTCTAGCGGGAACTACGAGCAGTACTTC.

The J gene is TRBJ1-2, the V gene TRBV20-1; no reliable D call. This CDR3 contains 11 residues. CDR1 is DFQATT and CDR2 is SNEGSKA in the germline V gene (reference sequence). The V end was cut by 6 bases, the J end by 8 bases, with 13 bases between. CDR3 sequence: CSARDLGGYTF. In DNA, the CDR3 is TGCAGTGCCCGGGATCTCGGAGGCTACACCTTC.

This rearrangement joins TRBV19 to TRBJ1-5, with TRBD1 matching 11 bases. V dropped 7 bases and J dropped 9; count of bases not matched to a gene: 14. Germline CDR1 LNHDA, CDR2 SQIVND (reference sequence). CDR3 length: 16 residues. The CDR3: CASIQEGGQGGGPQHF. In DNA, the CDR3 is TGTGCCAGTATACAGGAAGGGGGACAGGGGGGTGGGCCCCAGCATTTT.

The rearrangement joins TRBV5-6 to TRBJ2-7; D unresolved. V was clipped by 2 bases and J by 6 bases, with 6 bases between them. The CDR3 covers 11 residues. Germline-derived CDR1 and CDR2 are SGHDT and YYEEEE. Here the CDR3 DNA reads TGTGCCAGCAGCTTCGTGGCCGAGCAGTACTTC. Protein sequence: CASSFVAEQYF.

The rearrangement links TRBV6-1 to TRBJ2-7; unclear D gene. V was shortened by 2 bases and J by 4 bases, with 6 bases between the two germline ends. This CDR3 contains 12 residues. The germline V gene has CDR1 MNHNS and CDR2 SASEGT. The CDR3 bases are TGTGCCAGCAGTGAAAGCGAGTACGAGCAGTACTTC. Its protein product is CASSESEYEQYF.

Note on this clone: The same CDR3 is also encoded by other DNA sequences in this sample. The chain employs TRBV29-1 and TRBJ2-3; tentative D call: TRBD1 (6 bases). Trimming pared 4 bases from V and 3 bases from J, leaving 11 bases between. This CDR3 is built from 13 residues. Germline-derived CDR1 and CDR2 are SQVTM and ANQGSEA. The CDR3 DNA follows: TGCAGCGTTGCGACAGGAGGTACAGATACGCAGTATTTT. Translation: CSVATGGTDTQYF.

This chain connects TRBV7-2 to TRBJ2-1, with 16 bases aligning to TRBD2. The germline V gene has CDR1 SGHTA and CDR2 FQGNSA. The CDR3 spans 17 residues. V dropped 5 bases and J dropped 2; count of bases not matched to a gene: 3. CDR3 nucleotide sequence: TGTGCCAGCAGCACCGGGACTAGCGGGAGGGCCTACAATGAGCAGTTCTTC. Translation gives CASSTGTSGRAYNEQFF.

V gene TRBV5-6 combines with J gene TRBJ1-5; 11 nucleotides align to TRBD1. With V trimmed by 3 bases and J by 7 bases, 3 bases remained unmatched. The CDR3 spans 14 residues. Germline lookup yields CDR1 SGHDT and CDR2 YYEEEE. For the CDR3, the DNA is TGTGCCAGCAGCTCAGGACAGGGGGCGCAGCCCCAGCATTTT. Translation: CASSSGQGAQPQHF.

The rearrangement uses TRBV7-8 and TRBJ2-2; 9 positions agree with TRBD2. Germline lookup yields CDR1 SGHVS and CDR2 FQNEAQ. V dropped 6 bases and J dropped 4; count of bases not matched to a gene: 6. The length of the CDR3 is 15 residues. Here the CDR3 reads CASSPSGTSTGELFF. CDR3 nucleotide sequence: TGTGCCAGCAGTCCTAGCGGGACATCCACCGGGGAGCTGTTTTTT. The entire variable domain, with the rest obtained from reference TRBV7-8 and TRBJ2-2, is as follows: GAGVSQSPRYKVAKRGQDVALRCDPISGHVSLFWYQQALGQGPEFLTYFQNEAQLDKSGLPSDRFFAERPEGSVSTLKIQRTQQEDSAVYLCASSPSGTSTGELFFGEGSRLTVL.

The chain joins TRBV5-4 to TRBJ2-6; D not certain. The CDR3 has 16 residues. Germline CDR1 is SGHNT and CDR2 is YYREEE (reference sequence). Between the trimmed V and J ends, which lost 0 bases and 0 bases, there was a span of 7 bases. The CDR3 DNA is TGTGCCAGCAGCTTGGGCGCTAGCTCTGGGGCCAACGTCCTGACTTTC. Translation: CASSLGASSGANVLTF.

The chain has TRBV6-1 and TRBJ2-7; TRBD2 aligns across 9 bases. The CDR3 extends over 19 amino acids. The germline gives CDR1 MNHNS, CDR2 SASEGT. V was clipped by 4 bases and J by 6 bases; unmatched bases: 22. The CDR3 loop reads CASSVFGFGISGSEVEQYF. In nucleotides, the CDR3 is TGTGCCAGCAGTGTTTTTGGCTTCGGTATTAGCGGGAGTGAGGTCGAGCAGTACTTC.

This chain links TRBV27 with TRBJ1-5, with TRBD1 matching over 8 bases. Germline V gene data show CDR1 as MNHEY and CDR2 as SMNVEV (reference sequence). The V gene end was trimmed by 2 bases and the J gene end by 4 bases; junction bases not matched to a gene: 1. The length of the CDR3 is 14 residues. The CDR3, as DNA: TGTGCCAGCAGTTTACGGACAGGGAATCAGCCCCAGCATTTT. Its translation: CASSLRTGNQPQHF.

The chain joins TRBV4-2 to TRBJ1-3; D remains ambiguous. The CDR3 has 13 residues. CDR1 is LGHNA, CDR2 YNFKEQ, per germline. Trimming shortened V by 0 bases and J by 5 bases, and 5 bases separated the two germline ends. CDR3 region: CASSQEYRNTIYF. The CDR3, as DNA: TGTGCCAGCAGCCAAGAATATAGAAACACCATATATTTT.

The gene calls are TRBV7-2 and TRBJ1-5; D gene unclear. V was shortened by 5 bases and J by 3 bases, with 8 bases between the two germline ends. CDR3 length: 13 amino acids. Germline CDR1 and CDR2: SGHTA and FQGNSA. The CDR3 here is CASSTDLNQPQHF. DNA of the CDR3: TGTGCCAGCAGCACAGACCTCAATCAGCCCCAGCATTTT.

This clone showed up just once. CDR3 in DNA: TGTGCCAGCAGCTTAACACAGACAACTAATGAAAAACTGTTTTTT. Translated, it gives CASSLTQTTNEKLFF. This chain connects TRBV7-9 to TRBJ1-4; D gene ambiguous. The V gene's germline CDR1 is SEHNR and CDR2 FQNEAQ (reference sequence). This CDR3 is built from 15 residues. The ends were cut back, 2 bases at V and 0 bases at J, with 7 bases in the middle.